Presented here are 26 T cell receptor beta chains from one specimen sequenced in a study of identical twins. TCRdb re-called the 5' RACE reads with MiXCR, one entry per CDR3 protein. The data show about 1.7 million distinct CDR3 sequences, 32% seen once. Sequencing was carried out using cord blood. These receptors all stem from a newborn girl in good health.

There are a few counts of this clonotype. The chain joins TRBV20-1 to TRBJ2-7, with TRBD2 identical over 8 bases. Germline lookup yields CDR1 DFQATT and CDR2 SNEGSKA (reference sequence). The CDR3 consists of 17 residues. J lost 0 bases, V lost 0 bases, and 10 bases had no gene match. CDR3 sequence: CSARDERKTSASYEQYF. CDR3 DNA: TGCAGTGCTAGAGATGAACGAAAGACTAGCGCCTCCTACGAGCAGTACTTC.

The chain carries TRBV10-2 and TRBJ2-2; 8 positions match TRBD1. The germline gives CDR1 WSHSY, CDR2 SAAADI. With 6 bases clipped from V and 0 bases from J, the junction kept 6 bases outside the gene matches. The CDR3 spans 16 residues. The CDR3 reads CASRPTGGPNTGELFF. The CDR3, as DNA: TGCGCCAGCAGGCCAACAGGGGGTCCGAACACCGGGGAGCTGTTTTTT.

This clonotype was seen only a few times. V is TRBV6-2 or TRBV6-3 and J is TRBJ2-1; 14 bases line up with TRBD2. Germline V gene data show CDR1 as MNHEY and CDR2 as SVGEGT. The trim removed 5 bases at V and 9 bases at J, leaving 9 bases unmatched. The CDR3 is made up of 16 amino acids. DNA of the CDR3: TGTGCCAGCAGTGGCAGACTAGCGGGGGGGCAGGTTGAGCAGTTCTTC. It encodes CASSGRLAGGQVEQFF.

This clonotype was detected only once. The chain couples TRBV28 to TRBJ2-1; 13 bases map to TRBD2. The CDR3 is made up of 17 amino acids. Germline-derived CDR1 and CDR2 are MDHEN and SYDVKM. The V segment lost 5 bases and the J segment 13 bases; nucleotides outside the gene matches: 17. In DNA form, the CDR3 reads TGTGCCAGCAGTCAGGGACTAGCGGGACATCAGGGGGAGACCCAGTTCTTC. Protein product: CASSQGLAGHQGETQFF.

This clonotype was counted a few times. This chain joins TRBV27 and TRBJ1-1; D possibly corresponds to TRBD1 (6 bases). Trimming left V 6 bases short and J 8 bases short, with 19 bases between. Germline values: CDR1 MNHEY, CDR2 SMNVEV (reference sequence). The CDR3 extends over 14 amino acids. The CDR3 loop reads CASSRYRAPSEAFF. DNA for the CDR3: TGTGCCAGCAGCCGATACAGGGCCCCCTCCGAAGCTTTCTTT.

As for this clonotype: One end of the junction does not line up with germline, which may come from a read error. The V and J genes are TRBV20-1 and TRBJ1-1, with D unclear. The CDR3 is made up of 12 amino acids. Per the germline V gene, CDR1 is DFQATT and CDR2 is SNEGSKA (reference sequence). The DNA for the CDR3 is TGCAGTGCGCAGGACCGGAACACTGAAACTTTCTTT. Protein product: CSAQDRNTETFF.

This clonotype was observed a few times. The chain links TRBV20-1 to TRBJ2-3; 12 bases map to TRBD2. V trimming: 5 bases; J trimming: 7 bases; junction bases outside the gene matches: 10. CDR1 DFQATT and CDR2 SNEGSKA come from the germline V gene (reference sequence). The CDR3 is 15 residues long. The DNA of the CDR3 is TGCAGTGCTCTAAGGACTAGCGGGGCCAATTATACGCAGTATTTT. Translated, it gives CSALRTSGANYTQYF.

This clonotype was seen repeatedly, ten times or more. The genes are TRBV29-1 and TRBJ1-2; TRBD1 matches at 8 bases. V was pared by 3 bases and J by 3 bases, with 3 bases of the junction left unmatched. The CDR3 loop spans 13 amino acids. CDR1 and CDR2 from the germline V gene are SQVTM and ANQGSEA. This CDR3 reads CSVEPGGYYGYTF. DNA for the CDR3: TGCAGCGTTGAGCCAGGGGGCTACTATGGCTACACCTTC.

This rearrangement joins TRBV3-1 to TRBJ2-1; 12 nucleotides match TRBD2. Germline V gene lookup returns CDR1 LGHDT and CDR2 YNNKEL (reference sequence). V was clipped by 0 bases and J by 6 bases; unmatched bases: 9. CDR3 size: 18 residues. The CDR3 DNA follows: TGTGCCAGCAGCCAAGATCTTGGCCTAGCGGGAGGGGTCAATGAGCAGTTCTTC. Residues: CASSQDLGLAGGVNEQFF.

This clonotype is a singleton in its sample. A clone one base away is much larger, so this may be a read error. The gene calls are TRBV29-1 and TRBJ2-1; 10 bases map to TRBD2. The CDR3 runs to 15 residues. CDR1 SQVTM and CDR2 ANQGSEA come from the germline V gene. Unmatched junction bases numbered 9, after V lost 4 bases and J lost 6 bases. The CDR3: CSVANLAGACNEQFF. The DNA of the CDR3 is TGCAGCGTTGCGAACCTAGCGGGGGCCTGCAATGAGCAGTTCTTC.

The count of this clonotype is one. V usage is TRBV9 and J usage is TRBJ2-1, with D perhaps matching TRBD1 (6 bases). This CDR3 is built from 15 residues. Trimming cost V 2 bases and J 5 bases, with 14 bases left between them. Germline V gene lookup returns CDR1 SGDLS and CDR2 YYNGEE. This chain's CDR3 is CASSVTGWGNNEQFF. CDR3 nucleotide sequence: TGTGCCAGCAGCGTCACAGGGTGGGGCAACAATGAGCAGTTCTTC.

This sequence joins TRBV20-1 and TRBJ2-7; 11 bases map to TRBD2. Looked up from germline, CDR1 is DFQATT and CDR2 is SNEGSKA (reference sequence). Trimming cost V 0 bases and J 7 bases; bases outside gene matches: 8. The CDR3 totals 15 residues. CDR3 sequence: CSARDSVLAGEEQYF. The CDR3 bases are TGCAGTGCTAGAGATTCAGTACTAGCGGGGGAAGAGCAGTACTTC.

The J gene is TRBJ2-1, the V gene TRBV6-5; D remains unclear. The CDR3 is made up of 15 amino acids. Trimming took 1 base from V and 6 from J, leaving 13 bases between them. Germline CDR1 reads MNHEY; CDR2 reads SVGAGI. DNA for the CDR3: TGTGCCAGCAGTTACTTGGCGGCCCGGCGCAATGAGCAGTTCTTC. Protein product: CASSYLAARRNEQFF.

The V call is TRBV4-1, the J call TRBJ1-4; D is unresolved. The ends were cut back, 4 bases at V and 7 bases at J, with 16 bases in the middle. CDR3 size: 15 residues. Germline-derived CDR1 and CDR2 are MGHRA and YSYEKL. The CDR3 DNA sequence: TGCGCCAGCAGCCTAGATCCCGGCGTGGGTGAAAAACTGTTTTTT. This translates into CASSLDPGVGEKLFF.

This rearrangement joins TRBV7-2 to TRBJ2-4; D ambiguous. Near its end, the DNA agrees better with TRBJ2-5, so the J call may be wrong. This CDR3 region has 15 residues. CDR1 SGHTA and CDR2 FQGNSA come from the germline V gene. The CDR3 sequence is CASSLVRRVLETQYF. The CDR3 DNA sequence: TGTGCCAGCAGCTTAGTCCGACGAGTATTGGAGACCCAGTACTTC.

This clonotype has a count of ten or more. This chain uses TRBV6-5 with TRBJ2-5; D unclear. This CDR3 has 12 residues. The germline CDR1 and CDR2 sequences are MNHEY and SVGAGI. V was pared by 3 bases and J by 5 bases, with 7 bases between. CDR3 loop: CASSYVGETQYF. The CDR3 coding sequence is TGTGCCAGCAGTTATGTAGGGGAGACCCAGTACTTC.

This clonotype has at least ten counts. V and J are TRBV4-2 and TRBJ1-2; D is uncertain. Germline values: CDR1 LGHNA, CDR2 YNFKEQ. CDR3 length equals 14 residues. The germline V and J ends were trimmed by 0 bases and 1 base, with 6 bases remaining between them. CDR3 sequence reads: CASSQELGNYGYTF. The CDR3 DNA sequence: TGTGCCAGCAGCCAAGAGCTGGGTAACTATGGCTACACCTTC.

This chain links TRBV20-1 with TRBJ1-5, with TRBD1 as a possible D gene (5 bases). The V and J ends lost 3 bases and 3 bases respectively, with 24 bases between them. Per the germline V gene, CDR1 is DFQATT and CDR2 is SNEGSKA (reference sequence). This CDR3 has 18 amino acids. In DNA form, the CDR3 reads TGCAGTGCTAGGAGGGCCCGACGTTGGGACGGTATCAATCAGCCCCAGCATTTT. It encodes CSARRARRWDGINQPQHF.

The rearrangement uses TRBV15 and TRBJ1-6; perhaps TRBD1 as D (5 bases). V lost 5 bases and J 8 bases, leaving 16 bases between the germline ends. The germline V gene encodes CDR1 LNHNV and CDR2 YYDKDF (reference sequence). This CDR3 is built from 15 residues. CDR3 residues: CATSGRDWVDSPLHF. For the CDR3, the DNA is TGTGCCACCAGCGGAAGGGACTGGGTCGATTCACCCCTCCACTTT.

This clonotype was counted only a few times. The chain links TRBV20-1 to TRBJ2-1, with D hard to call. V lost 3 bases to trimming and J lost 4 bases, with 13 bases between them. The CDR3 runs 14 residues. Germline CDR1 is DFQATT and CDR2 is SNEGSKA (reference sequence). CDR3 sequence reads: CSASSPAAYNEQFF. In nucleotides, the CDR3 is TGCAGTGCTAGTTCCCCGGCCGCTTACAATGAGCAGTTCTTC.

About this clonotype itself: This may arise from a read error, as a much more abundant clone is one base away. The chain joins TRBV4-2 to TRBJ2-3, with D perhaps matching TRBD1 or TRBD2 (5 bases each). The CDR3 totals 16 residues. From germline, CDR1 is LGHNA and CDR2 YNFKEQ. The DNA of the CDR3 is TGTGCCAGCGGCCAAACCGGGACCTATAGCACAGATACGCAGTATTTT. It specifies CASGQTGTYSTDTQYF.

This chain uses TRBV27 with TRBJ2-7, with 9 positions matching TRBD2. CDR1 and CDR2 from the germline V gene are MNHEY and SMNVEV (reference sequence). V shed 3 bases and J 5 bases; nucleotides not matched to a gene: 11. CDR3 length equals 16 residues. CDR3 sequence (DNA): TGTGCCAGCAGTTTCACTAGCGGGCTCCGTTCCCACGAGCAGTACTTC. Its translation: CASSFTSGLRSHEQYF.

This clonotype was recorded only once. This chain joins TRBV9 and TRBJ2-1, with D perhaps TRBD1 (6 bases). CDR1 is SGDLS and CDR2 is YYNGEE in the germline V gene. V was trimmed by 0 bases and J by 0 bases, leaving 10 bases between them. There are 16 residues in the CDR3. This CDR3 is CASSVVRTDSYNEQFF. In DNA, the CDR3 is TGTGCCAGCAGCGTAGTTAGGACAGACTCCTACAATGAGCAGTTCTTC.

The chain is built from TRBV12-3 or TRBV12-4 and TRBJ2-3; possible D gene TRBD1, 6 bases. Between the trimmed V and J ends, which lost 3 bases and 1 base, there was a span of 14 bases. This CDR3 has 16 amino acids. This CDR3 reads CASSFSRAGGTDTQYF. The CDR3 nucleotides read TGTGCCAGCAGTTTTTCCCGGGCAGGGGGCACAGATACGCAGTATTTT.

This clonotype was found a few times. The chain uses TRBV11-2 and TRBJ1-2, with 7 bases matching TRBD1. Germline CDR1 reads SGHAT; CDR2 reads FQNNGV. The CDR3 spans 14 residues. The V and J ends lost 5 bases and 7 bases, in that order; junction bases with no gene match: 10. The CDR3 coding sequence is TGTGCCAGCAGCCCCATACAGGGGAGAGGTGGCTACACCTTC. Its protein product is CASSPIQGRGGYTF.

This chain links TRBV20-1 with TRBJ1-4; TRBD1 matches 7 bases. The V segment lost 7 bases and the J segment 10 bases; nucleotides outside the gene matches: 18. Germline-derived CDR1 and CDR2 are DFQATT and SNEGSKA (reference sequence). CDR3 length: 15 residues. The CDR3 coding sequence is TGCAGTGGCCATAAACGGGACAGCCATTTGGGAAAACTGTTTTTT. Amino acids: CSGHKRDSHLGKLFF.